The 4 T cell receptor beta chains reported below all come from one sample, sequenced in a study of OX40 agonist ivuxolimab in advanced cancers. The assay was immunoSEQ multiplex PCR, and TCRdb's table has in-frame clones only and misses some. The table includes 20,000 to 25,000 clones, approximately 84% detected once. This sample comprised CD4+ or CD8+ T cells sorted from blood, obtained in a trial of the OX40 agonist ivuxolimab. Every receptor here comes from an adult with an advanced solid tumor such as melanoma, head and neck, liver or kidney cancer.

The sample holds a few counts of this clone. V usage is TRBV6-4 and J usage is TRBJ2-1, with 7 bases aligning to TRBD2. Germline CDR1 MRHNA, CDR2 SNTAGT. This CDR3 spans 15 amino acids. The ends lost 4 bases at V and 6 bases at J; junction bases unmatched: 9. The CDR3 reads CASSAVAGAGNEQFF. The CDR3 DNA follows: TGTGCCAGCAGTGCCGTTGCGGGAGCTGGCAATGAGCAGTTCTTC.

V is TRBV5-4 and J is TRBJ2-2, with D possibly being TRBD1 (6 bases). The CDR3 length is 15 residues. The ends were cut back, 5 bases at V and 2 bases at J, with 13 bases in the middle. The V gene's germline CDR1 is SGHNT and CDR2 YYREEE (reference sequence). CDR3 coding DNA: TGTGCCAGCAGGGGACAAGACTTAAACACCGGGGAGCTGTTTTTT. Translating it yields CASRGQDLNTGELFF.

The rearrangement links TRBV30 to TRBJ2-3; the D gene is possibly TRBD1 (6 bases). Trimming removed 3 bases at V and 0 bases at J, with 7 bases between. The CDR3 totals 13 residues. Germline V gene data show CDR1 as GTSNPN and CDR2 as SVGIG (reference sequence). The CDR3 spells CAWRGASTDTQYF. In nucleotides, the CDR3 is TGTGCCTGGAGGGGGGCTAGCACAGATACGCAGTATTTT.

The rearrangement joins TRBV9 to TRBJ2-1; either TRBD1 or TRBD2 may supply D (5 bases each). CDR1 SGDLS and CDR2 YYNGEE come from the germline V gene. The CDR3 covers 15 residues. Deletions cut 0 bases from V and 5 bases from J, with 12 bases between. The CDR3 DNA reads as TGTGCCAGCAGCGTAGGGGGGAGTGCCAACAATGAGCAGTTCTTC. This gives the protein CASSVGGSANNEQFF.